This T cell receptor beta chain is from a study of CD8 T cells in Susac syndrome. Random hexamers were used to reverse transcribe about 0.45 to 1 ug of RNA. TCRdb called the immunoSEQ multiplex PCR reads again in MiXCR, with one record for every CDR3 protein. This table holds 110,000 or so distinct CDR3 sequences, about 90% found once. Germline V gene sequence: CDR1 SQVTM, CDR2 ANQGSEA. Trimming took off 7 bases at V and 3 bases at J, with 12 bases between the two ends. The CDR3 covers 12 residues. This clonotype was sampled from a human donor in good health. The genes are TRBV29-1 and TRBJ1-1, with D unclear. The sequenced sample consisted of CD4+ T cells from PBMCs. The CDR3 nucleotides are TGCAGCGATCAAGACGGACACACTGAAGCTTTCTTT. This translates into CSDQDGHTEAFF.